This TCR beta chain was obtained from a study of blood T cells in healthy people across ages. Primed by a sample-barcoded 5' primer and a J-beta primer mix, a second PCR proceeded for about 6 to 11 cycles. TCRdb re-called the 5' RACE reads through MiXCR, storing one row per CDR3 protein. The table lists roughly 1,000,000 distinct CDR3 sequences, roughly a quarter of them singletons. This CDR3 comprises 17 residues. V gave up 4 bases and J gave up 1 base; unmatched junction bases: 13. CDR1 SGHRS and CDR2 YFSETQ come from the germline V gene. A further study also used this sample, focusing on T cells of mothers and their children.

This chain links TRBV5-1 with TRBJ2-7, with 8 bases lining up with TRBD2. Specimen: blood. This receptor was taken from a girl under 10 years old in good health. CDR3 in amino acids: CASSPSGGAPLSYEQYF. CDR3 DNA sequence: TGCGCCAGCAGCCCCTCCGGGGGGGCTCCTCTTTCCTACGAGCAGTACTTC.